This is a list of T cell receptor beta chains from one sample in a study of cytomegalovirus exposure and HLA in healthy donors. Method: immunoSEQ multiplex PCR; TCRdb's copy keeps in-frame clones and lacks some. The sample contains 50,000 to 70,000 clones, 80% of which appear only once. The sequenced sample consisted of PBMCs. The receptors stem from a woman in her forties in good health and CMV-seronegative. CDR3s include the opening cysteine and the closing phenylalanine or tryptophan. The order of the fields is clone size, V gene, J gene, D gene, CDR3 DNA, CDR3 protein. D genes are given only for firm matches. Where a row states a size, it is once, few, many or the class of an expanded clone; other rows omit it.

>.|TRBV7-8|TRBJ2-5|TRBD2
TGTGCCAGCAGCTTAGATGCGGGAGGAGGGGCGGAGACCCAGTACTTC
CASSLDAGGGAETQYF
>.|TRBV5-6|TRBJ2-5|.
TGTGCCAGCAGCTTGGTACAGCAAGAGACCCAGTACTTC
CASSLVQQETQYF
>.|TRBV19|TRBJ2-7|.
TGTGCCAGTAGTATCCACACTAGCTCCTACGAGCAGTACTTC
CASSIHTSSYEQYF
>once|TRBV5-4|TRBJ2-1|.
TGTGCCAGCAGCTTGGAAGGGAGCTCCTACAATGAGCAGTTCTTC
CASSLEGSSYNEQFF
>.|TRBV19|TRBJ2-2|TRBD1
TGTGCCAGTAGTATCGACAGGGCGAACACCGGGGAGCTGTTTTTT
CASSIDRANTGELFF
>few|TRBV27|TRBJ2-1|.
TGTGCCAGCAGTTCCACACGGGACTCCCCCTACAATGAGCAGTTCTTC
CASSSTRDSPYNEQFF
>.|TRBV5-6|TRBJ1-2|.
TGTGCCAGCAGCCTGGACAGAAACTATGGCTACACCTTC
CASSLDRNYGYTF
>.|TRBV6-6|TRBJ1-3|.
TGTGCCAGCCACCGGGGGGACAACCGAAACACCATATATTTT
CASHRGDNRNTIYF
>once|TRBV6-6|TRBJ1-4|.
TGTGCCAGCAGTTATATAAGGGACGGGAGGGATGAAAAACTGTTTTTT
CASSYIRDGRDEKLFF
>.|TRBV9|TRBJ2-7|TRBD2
TGTGCCAGCAGCCGGACTAGCGGGAATCGGATAGGCTACGAGCAGTACTTC
CASSRTSGNRIGYEQYF
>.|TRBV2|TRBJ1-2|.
TGTGCCAGCAGTGAAGGACAGCCGATTCCCCTCTATGGCTACACCTTC
CASSEGQPIPLYGYTF
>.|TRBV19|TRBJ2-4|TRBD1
TGTGCCAGTAGTATGGCACAGGGGGTGGGGAACATTCAGTACTTC
CASSMAQGVGNIQYF
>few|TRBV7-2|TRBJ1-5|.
TGTGCCAGCAGCTTAGCGCGGGGGTTCCAGCCCCAGCATTTT
CASSLARGFQPQHF
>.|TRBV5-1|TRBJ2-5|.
TGCGCCAGCAGCCCCTATAGTGGCCAAGAGACCCAGTACTTC
CASSPYSGQETQYF
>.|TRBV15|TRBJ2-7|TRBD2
TGTGCCACCAGCAGAGATCACGGCGGGAGCTCCTACGAGCAGTACTTC
CATSRDHGGSSYEQYF
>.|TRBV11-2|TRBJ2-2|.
TGTGCCAGCAGCTTAGGGGCCACAAACACCGGGGAGCTGTTTTTT
CASSLGATNTGELFF
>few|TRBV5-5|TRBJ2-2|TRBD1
TGTGCCAGCAGCTTGGAGGGACAGGGGGGCACCGGGGAGCTGTTTTTT
CASSLEGQGGTGELFF
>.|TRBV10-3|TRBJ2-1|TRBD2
TGTGCCATCAGTGAGGCTAGCGGCCTTCCAGACCTCTACAATGAGCAGTTCTTC
CAISEASGLPDLYNEQFF
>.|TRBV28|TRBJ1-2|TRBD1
TGTGCCAGCACCCCCTTCCCGGGACAGTACTATGGCTACACCTTC
CASTPFPGQYYGYTF
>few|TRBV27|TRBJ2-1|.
TGTGCCAGCAGAGTCTACTCCGGGAAGGTCGATGAGCAGTTCTTC
CASRVYSGKVDEQFF
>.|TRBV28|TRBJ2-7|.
TGTGCCAGCAGTTTAGGTACAGGGACCTCCTACGAGCAGTACTTC
CASSLGTGTSYEQYF
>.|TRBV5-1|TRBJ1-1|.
TGCGCCAGCAGCTCAGGGATGAACACTGAAGCTTTCTTT
CASSSGMNTEAFF
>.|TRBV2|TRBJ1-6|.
TGTGCCAGCAGTACGGGGCGGGGGAATTCACCCCTCCACTTT
CASSTGRGNSPLHF
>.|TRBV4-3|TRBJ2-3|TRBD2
TGCGCCAGCAGCCAACTAGCGGGAAATACAGATACGCAGTATTTT
CASSQLAGNTDTQYF